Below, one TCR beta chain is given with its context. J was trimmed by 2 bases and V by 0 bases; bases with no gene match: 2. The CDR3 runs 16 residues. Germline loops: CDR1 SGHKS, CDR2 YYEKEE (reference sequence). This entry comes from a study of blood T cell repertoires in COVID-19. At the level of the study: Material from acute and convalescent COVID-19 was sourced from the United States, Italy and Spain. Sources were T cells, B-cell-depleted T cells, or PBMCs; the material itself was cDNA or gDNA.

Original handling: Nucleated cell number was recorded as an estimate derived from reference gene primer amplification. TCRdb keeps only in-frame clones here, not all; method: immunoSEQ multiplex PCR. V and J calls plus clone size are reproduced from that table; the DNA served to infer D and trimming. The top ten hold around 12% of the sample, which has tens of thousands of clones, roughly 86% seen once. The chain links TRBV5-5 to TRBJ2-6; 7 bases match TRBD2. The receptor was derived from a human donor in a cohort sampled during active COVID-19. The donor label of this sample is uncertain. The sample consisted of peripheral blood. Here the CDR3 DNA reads TGTGCCAGCAGCTTGGGTGCGGGAGCTGGGGCCAACGTCCTGACTTTC. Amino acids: CASSLGAGAGANVLTF.